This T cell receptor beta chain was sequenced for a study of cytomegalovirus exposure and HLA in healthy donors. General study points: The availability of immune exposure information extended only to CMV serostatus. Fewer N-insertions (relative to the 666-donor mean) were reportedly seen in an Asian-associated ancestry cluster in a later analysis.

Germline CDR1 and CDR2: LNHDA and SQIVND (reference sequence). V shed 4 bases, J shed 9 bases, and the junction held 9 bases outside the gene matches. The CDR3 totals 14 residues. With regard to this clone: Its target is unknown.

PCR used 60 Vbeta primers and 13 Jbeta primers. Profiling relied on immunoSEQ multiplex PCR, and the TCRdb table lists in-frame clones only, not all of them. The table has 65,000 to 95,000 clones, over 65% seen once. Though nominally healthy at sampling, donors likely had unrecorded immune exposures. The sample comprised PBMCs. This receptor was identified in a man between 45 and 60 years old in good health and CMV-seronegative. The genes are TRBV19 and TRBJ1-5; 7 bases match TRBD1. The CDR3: CASSTSWGDRPQHF. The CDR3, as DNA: TGTGCCAGTAGTACTTCCTGGGGGGACAGGCCCCAGCATTTT.